Detailed here is one T cell receptor (beta chain). This sample is drawn from a study of identical twins. Per the germline V gene, CDR1 is SNHLY and CDR2 is FYNNEI. CDR3 length: 14 residues. TCRdb re-called the 5' RACE reads through MiXCR, storing one row per CDR3 protein. The data hold 1.5 million to 2 million distinct CDR3 sequences, with around 29% observed a single time. Healthy Caucasians supplied all donations. This chain uses TRBV2 with TRBJ2-5; TRBD2 matches at 9 bases. The J call may be mistaken, given a closer DNA end match to TRBJ2-7. Sequencing was carried out using cord blood. The clonotype originates from a newborn girl in good health. The CDR3 reads CASNLAGYTYEQYF. CDR3 sequence (DNA): TGTGCCAGCAATCTAGCGGGGTATACCTACGAGCAGTACTTC.